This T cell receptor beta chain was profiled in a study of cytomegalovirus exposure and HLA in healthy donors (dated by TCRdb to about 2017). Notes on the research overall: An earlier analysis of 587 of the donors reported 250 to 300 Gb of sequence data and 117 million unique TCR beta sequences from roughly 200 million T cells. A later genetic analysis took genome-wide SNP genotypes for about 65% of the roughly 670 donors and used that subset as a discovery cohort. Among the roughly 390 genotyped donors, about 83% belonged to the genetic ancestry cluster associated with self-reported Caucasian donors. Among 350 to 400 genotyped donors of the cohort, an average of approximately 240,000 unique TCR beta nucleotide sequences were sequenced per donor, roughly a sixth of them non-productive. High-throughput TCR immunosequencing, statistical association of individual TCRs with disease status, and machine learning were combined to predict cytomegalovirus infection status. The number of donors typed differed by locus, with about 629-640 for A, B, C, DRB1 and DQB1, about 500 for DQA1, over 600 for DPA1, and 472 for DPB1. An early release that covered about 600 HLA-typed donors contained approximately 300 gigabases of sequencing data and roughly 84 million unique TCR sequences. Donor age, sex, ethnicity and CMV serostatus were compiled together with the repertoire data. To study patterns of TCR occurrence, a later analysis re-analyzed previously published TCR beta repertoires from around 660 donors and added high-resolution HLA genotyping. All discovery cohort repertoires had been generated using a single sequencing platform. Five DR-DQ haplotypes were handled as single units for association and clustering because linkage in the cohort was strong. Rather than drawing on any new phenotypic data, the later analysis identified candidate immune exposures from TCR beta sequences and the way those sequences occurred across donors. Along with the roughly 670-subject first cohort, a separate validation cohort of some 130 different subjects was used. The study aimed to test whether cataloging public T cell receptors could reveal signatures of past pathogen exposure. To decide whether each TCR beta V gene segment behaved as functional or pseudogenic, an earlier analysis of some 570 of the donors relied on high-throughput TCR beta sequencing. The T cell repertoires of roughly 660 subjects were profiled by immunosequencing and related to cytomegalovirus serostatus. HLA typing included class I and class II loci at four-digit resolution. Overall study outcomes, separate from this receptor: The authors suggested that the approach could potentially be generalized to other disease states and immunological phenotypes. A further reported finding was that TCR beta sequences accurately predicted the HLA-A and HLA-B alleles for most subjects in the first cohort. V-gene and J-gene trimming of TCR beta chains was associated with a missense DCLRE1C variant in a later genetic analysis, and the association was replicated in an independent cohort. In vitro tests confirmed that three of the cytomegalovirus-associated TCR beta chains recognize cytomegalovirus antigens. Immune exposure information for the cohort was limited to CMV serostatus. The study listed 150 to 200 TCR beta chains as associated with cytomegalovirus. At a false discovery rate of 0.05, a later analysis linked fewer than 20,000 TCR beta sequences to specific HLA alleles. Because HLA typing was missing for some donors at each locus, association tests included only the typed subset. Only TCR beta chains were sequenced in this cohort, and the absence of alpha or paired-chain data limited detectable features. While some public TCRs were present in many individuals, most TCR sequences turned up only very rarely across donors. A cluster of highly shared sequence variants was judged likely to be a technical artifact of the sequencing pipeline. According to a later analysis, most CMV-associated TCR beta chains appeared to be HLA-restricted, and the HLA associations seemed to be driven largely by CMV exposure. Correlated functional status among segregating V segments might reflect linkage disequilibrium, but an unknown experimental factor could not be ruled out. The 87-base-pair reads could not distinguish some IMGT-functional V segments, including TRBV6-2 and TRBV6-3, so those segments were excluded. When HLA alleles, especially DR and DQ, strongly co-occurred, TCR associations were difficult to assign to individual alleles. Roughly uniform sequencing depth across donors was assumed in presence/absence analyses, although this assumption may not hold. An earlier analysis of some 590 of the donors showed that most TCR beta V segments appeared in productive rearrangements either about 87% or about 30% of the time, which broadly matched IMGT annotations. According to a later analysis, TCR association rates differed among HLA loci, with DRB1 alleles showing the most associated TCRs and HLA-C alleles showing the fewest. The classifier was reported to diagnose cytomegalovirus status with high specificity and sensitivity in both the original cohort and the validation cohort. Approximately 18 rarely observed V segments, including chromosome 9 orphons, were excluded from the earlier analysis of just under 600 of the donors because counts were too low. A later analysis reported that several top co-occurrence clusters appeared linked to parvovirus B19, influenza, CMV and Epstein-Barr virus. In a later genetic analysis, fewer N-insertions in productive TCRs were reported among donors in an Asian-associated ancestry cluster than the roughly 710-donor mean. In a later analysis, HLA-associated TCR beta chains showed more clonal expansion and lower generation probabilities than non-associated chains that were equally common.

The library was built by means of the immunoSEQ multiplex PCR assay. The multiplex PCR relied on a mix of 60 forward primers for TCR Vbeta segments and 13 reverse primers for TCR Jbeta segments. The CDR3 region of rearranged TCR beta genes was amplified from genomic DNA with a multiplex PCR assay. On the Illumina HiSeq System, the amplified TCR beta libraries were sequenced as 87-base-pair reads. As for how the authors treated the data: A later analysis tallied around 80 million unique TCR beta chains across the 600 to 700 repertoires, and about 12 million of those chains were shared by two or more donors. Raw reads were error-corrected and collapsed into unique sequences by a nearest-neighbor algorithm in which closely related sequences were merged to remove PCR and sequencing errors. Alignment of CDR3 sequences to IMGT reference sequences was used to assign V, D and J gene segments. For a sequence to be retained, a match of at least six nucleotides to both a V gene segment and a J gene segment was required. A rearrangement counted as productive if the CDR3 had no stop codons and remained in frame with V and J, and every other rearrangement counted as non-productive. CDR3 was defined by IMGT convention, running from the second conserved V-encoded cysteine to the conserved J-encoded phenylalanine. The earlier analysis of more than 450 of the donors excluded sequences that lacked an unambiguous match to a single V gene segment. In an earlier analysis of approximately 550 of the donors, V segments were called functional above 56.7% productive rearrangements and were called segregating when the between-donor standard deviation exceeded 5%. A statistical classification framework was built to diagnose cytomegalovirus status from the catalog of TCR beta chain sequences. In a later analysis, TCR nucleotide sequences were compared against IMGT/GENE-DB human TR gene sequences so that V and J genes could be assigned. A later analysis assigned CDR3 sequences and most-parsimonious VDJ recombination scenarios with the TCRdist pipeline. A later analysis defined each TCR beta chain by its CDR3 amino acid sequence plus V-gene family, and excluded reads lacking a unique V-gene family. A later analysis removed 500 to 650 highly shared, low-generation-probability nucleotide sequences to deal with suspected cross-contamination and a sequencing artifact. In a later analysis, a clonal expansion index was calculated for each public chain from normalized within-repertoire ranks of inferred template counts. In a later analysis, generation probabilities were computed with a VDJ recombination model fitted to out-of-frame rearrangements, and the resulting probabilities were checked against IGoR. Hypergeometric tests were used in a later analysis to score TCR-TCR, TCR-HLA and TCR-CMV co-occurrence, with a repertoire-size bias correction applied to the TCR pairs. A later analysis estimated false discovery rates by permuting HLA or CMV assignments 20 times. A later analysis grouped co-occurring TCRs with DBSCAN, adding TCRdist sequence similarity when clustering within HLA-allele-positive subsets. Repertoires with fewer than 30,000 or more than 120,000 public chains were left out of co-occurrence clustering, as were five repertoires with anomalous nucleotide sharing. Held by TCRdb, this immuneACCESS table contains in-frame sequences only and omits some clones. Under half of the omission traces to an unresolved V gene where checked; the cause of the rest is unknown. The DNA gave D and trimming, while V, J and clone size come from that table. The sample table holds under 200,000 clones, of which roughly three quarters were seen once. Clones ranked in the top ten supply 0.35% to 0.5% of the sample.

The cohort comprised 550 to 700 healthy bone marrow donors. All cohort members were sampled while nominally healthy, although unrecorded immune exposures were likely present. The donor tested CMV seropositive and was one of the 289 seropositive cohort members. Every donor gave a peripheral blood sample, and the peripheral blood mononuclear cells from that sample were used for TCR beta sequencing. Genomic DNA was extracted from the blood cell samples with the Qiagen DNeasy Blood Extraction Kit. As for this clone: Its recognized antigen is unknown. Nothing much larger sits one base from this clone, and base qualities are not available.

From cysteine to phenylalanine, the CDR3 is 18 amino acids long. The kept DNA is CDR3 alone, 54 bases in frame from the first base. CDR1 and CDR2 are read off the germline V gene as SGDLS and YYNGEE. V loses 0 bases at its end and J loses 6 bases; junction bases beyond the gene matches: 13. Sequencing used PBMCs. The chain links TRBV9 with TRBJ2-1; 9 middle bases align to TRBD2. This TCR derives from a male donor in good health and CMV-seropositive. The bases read TGTGCCAGCAGCGTAGAGCTGGTGCCGGGACTAGCTTCCAATGAGCAGTTCTTC. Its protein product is CASSVELVPGLASNEQFF.